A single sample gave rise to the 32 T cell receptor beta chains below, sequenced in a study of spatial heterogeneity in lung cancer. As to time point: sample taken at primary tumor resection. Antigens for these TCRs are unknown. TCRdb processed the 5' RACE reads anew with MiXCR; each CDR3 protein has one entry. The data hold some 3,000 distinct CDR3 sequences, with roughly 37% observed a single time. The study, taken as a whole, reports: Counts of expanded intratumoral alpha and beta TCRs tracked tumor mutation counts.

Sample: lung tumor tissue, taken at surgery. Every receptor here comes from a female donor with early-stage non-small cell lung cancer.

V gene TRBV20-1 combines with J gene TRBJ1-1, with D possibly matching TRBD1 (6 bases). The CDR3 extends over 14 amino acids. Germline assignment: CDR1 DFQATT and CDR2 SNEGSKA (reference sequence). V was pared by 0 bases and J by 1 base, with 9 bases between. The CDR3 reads CSARDVGANTEAFF. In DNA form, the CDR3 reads TGCAGTGCTAGAGATGTGGGGGCGAACACTGAAGCTTTCTTT.

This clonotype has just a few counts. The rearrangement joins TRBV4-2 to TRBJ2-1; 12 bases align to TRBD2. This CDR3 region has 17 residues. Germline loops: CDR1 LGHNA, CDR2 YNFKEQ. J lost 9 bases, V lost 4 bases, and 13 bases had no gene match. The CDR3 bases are TGTGCCAGCAGCCCACTCCTCGGACTAGCGGGGATAGGTGAGCAGTTCTTC. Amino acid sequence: CASSPLLGLAGIGEQFF.

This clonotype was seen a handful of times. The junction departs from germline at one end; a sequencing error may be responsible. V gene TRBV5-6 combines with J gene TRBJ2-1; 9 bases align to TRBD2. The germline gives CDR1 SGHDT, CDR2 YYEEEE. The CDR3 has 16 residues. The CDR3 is CVSSSGTSRAYDEQFF. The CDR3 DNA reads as TGTGTCAGCAGCAGCGGGACTAGCCGGGCGTACGATGAGCAGTTCTTC.

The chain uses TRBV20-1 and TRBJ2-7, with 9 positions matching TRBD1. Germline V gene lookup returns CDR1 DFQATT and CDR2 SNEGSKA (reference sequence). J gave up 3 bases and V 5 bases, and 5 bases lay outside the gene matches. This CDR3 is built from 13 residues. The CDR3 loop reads CSAQGQGFYEQYF. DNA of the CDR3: TGCAGTGCTCAAGGACAGGGGTTCTACGAGCAGTACTTC.

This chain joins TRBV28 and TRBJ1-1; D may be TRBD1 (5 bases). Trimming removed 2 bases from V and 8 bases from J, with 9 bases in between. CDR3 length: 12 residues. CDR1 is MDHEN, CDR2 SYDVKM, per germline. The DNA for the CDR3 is TGTGCCAGCAGTTTACAAGAGGGGGAAGCTTTCTTT. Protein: CASSLQEGEAFF.

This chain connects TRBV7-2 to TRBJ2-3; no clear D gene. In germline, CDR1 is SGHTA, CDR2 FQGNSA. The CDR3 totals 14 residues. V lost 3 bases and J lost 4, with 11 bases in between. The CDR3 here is CASSFQWGADTQYF. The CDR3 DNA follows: TGTGCCAGCAGCTTCCAATGGGGTGCAGATACGCAGTATTTT.

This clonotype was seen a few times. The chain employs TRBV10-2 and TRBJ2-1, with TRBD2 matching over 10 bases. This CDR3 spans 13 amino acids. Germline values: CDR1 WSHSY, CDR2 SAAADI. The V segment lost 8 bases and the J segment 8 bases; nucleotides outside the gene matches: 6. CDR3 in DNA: TGCGCCAGCGGACTAGCGGTCTTAGATGAGCAGTTCTTC. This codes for CASGLAVLDEQFF.

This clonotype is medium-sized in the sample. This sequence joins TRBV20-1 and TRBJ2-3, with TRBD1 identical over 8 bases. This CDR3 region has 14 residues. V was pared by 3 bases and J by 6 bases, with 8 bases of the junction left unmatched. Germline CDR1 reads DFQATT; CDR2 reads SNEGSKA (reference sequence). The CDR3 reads CSASQDRVSDTQYF. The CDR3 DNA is TGCAGTGCTAGCCAGGACAGGGTGTCCGATACGCAGTATTTT.

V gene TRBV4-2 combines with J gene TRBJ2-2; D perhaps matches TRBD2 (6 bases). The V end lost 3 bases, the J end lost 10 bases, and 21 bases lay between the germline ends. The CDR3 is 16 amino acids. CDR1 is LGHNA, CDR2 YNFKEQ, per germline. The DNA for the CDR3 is TGTGCCAGCAGCCAGGGATTGCGGGACGTCCTGGAGGAGCTGTTTTTT. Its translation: CASSQGLRDVLEELFF.

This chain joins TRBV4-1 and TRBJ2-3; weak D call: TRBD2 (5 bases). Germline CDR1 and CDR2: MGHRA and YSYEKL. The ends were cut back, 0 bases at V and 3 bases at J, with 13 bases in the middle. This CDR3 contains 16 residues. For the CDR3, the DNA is TGCGCCAGCAGCCAAGATCTAGAGGGATGGACAGATACGCAGTATTTT. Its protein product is CASSQDLEGWTDTQYF.

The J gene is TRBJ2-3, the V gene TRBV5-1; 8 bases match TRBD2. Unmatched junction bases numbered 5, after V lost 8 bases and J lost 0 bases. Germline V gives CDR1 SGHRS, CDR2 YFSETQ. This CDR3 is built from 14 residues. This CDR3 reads CASRTSGSTDTQYF. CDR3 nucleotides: TGCGCCAGTAGAACTAGCGGTAGCACAGATACGCAGTATTTT.

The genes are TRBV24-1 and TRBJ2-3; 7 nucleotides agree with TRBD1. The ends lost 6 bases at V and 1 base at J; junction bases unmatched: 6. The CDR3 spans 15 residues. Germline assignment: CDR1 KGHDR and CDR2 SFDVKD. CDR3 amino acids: CATSPWGTGTDTQYF. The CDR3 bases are TGTGCCACCAGTCCCTGGGGGACAGGCACAGATACGCAGTATTTT.

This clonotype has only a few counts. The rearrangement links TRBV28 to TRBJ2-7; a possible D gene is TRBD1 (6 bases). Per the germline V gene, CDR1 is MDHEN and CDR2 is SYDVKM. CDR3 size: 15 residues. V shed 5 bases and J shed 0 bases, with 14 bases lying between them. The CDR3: CASSNTGLSSYEQYF. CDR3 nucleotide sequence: TGTGCCAGCAGTAATACAGGGTTGAGCTCCTACGAGCAGTACTTC.

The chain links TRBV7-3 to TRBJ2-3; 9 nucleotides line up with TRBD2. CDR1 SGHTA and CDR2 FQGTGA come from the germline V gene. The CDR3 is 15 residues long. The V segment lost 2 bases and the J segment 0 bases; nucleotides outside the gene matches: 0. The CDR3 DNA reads TGTGCCAGCAGCTTAGCGGGGGGGAGCACAGATACGCAGTATTTT. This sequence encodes CASSLAGGSTDTQYF.

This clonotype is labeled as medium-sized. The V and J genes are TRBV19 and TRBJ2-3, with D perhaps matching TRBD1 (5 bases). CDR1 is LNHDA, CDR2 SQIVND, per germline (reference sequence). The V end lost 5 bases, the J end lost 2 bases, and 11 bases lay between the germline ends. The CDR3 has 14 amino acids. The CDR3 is CASSPRQFTDTQYF. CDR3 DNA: TGTGCCAGTAGTCCTCGACAGTTCACAGATACGCAGTATTTT.

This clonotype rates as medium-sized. CDR3 coding DNA: TGTGCTAGTGGCGCGTTCGGGAACACCGGGGAGCTGTTTTTT. Its translation is CASGAFGNTGELFF. The chain combines TRBV12-5 with TRBJ2-2; the D is unclear. CDR3 length: 14 amino acids. Germline CDR1 reads LGHNT; CDR2 reads FRNRAP. Trimming stripped 6 bases from V and 1 base from J, with 9 bases between.

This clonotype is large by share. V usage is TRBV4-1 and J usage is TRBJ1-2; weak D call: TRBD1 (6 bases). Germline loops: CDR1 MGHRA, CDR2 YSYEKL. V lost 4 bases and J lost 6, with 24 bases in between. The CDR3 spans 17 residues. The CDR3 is CASSPGGIYDKGDGYTF. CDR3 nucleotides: TGCGCCAGCAGCCCAGGCGGAATTTATGACAAGGGGGATGGCTACACCTTC.

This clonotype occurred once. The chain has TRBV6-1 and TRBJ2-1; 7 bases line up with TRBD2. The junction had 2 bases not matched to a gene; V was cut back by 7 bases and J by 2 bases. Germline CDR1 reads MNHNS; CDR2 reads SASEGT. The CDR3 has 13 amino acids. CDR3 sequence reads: CASIAGAYNEQFF. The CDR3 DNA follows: TGTGCCAGCATTGCGGGAGCCTACAATGAGCAGTTCTTC.

CDR3 region: CSVEAGGLGDTQYF. The CDR3 coding sequence is TGCAGCGTAGAGGCAGGGGGCTTGGGAGATACGCAGTATTTT. J is TRBJ2-3 and V is TRBV29-1; 8 bases are a match to TRBD1. CDR3 length: 14 residues. The J segment lost 5 bases and the V segment lost 6 bases, leaving 10 bases of the junction unmatched. The germline V gene has CDR1 SQVTM and CDR2 ANQGSEA.

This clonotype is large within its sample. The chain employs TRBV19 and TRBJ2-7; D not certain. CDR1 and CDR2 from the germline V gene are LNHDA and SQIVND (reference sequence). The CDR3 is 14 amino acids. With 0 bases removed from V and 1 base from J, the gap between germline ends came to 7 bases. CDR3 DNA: TGTGCCAGTAGTATAGATCTGGCGTCCTACGAGCAGTACTTC. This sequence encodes CASSIDLASYEQYF.

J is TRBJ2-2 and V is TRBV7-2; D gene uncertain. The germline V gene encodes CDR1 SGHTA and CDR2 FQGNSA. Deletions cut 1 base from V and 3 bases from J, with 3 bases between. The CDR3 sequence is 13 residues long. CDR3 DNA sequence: TGTGCCAGCAGCTTAGGACACACCGGGGAGCTGTTTTTT. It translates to CASSLGHTGELFF. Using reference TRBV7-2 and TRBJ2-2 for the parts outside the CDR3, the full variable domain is GAGVSQSPSNKVTEKGKDVELRCDPISGHTALYWYRQSLGQGLEFLIYFQGNSAPDKSGLPSDRFSAERTGGSVSTLTIQRTQQEDSAVYLCASSLGHTGELFFGEGSRLTVL.

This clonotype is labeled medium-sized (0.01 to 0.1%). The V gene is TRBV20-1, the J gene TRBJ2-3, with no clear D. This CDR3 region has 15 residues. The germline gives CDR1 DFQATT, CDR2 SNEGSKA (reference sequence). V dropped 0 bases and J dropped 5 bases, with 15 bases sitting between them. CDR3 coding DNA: TGCAGTGCTAGAGATCCAGCCCCACACCTAGATACGCAGTATTTT. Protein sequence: CSARDPAPHLDTQYF.

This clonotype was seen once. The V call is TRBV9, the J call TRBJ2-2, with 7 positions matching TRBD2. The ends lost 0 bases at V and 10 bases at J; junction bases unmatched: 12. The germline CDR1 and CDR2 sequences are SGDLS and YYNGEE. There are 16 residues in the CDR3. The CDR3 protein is CASSVGGGRSLEELFF. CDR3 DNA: TGTGCCAGCAGCGTAGGTGGCGGGAGAAGTCTTGAGGAGCTGTTTTTT. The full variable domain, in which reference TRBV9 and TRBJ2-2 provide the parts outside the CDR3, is DSGVTQTPKHLITATGQRVTLRCSPRSGDLSVYWYQQSLDQGLQFLIQYYNGEERAKGNILERFSAQQFPDLHSELNLSSLELGDSALYFCASSVGGGRSLEELFFGEGSRLTVL.

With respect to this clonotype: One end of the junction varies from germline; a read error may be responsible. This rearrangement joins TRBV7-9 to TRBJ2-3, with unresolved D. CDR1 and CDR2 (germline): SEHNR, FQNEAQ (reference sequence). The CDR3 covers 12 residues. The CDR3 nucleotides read TGTGCCAGCAGCCTCGATGCCTATACGCAGTATTTC. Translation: CASSLDAYTQYF.

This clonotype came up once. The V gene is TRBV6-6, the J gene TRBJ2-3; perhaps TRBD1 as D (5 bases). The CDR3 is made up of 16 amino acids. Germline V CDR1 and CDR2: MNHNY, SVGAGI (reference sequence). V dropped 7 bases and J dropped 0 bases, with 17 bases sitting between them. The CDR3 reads CASTNSMGPSTDTQYF. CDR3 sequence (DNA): TGTGCCAGCACAAACAGTATGGGGCCGAGCACAGATACGCAGTATTTT.

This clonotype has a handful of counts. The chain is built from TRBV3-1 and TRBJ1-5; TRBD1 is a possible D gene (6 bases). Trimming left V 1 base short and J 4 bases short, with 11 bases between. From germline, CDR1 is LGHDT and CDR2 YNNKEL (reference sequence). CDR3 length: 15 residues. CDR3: CASSQAGAENQPQHF. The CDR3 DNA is TGTGCCAGCAGCCAAGCGGGGGCCGAGAATCAGCCCCAGCATTTT.

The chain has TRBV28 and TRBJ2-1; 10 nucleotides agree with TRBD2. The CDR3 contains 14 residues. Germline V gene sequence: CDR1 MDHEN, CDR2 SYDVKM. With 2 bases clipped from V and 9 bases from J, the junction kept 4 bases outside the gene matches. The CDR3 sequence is CASSLNLAGAEQFF. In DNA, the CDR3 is TGTGCCAGCAGTTTAAACCTAGCGGGGGCTGAGCAGTTCTTC.

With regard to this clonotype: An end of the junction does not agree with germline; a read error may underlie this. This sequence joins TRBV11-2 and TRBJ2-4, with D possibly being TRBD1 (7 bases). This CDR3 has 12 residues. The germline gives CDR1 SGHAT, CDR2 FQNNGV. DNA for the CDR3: TGTGCCGGCAGTTTCCAGGGGGGCATTCAGTACTTC. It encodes CAGSFQGGIQYF.

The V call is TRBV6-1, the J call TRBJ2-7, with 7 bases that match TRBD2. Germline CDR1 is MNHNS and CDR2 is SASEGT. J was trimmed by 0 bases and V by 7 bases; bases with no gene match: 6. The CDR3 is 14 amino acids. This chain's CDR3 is CASTHRGSSYEQYF. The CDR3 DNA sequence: TGTGCCAGCACCCATCGCGGGAGCTCCTACGAGCAGTACTTC.

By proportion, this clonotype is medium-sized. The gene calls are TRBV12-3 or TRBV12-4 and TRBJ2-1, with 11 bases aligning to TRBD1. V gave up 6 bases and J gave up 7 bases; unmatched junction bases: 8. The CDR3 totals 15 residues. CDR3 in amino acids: CASSLGTGGWNEQFF. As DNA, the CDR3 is TGTGCCAGCAGCCTCGGGACAGGGGGGTGGAATGAGCAGTTCTTC.

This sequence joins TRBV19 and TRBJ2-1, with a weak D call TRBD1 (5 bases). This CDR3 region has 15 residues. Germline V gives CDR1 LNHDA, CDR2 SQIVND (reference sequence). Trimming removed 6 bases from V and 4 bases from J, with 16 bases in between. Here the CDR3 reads CASSATANLYNEQFF. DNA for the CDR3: TGTGCCAGTAGCGCGACAGCGAACCTTTACAATGAGCAGTTCTTC.

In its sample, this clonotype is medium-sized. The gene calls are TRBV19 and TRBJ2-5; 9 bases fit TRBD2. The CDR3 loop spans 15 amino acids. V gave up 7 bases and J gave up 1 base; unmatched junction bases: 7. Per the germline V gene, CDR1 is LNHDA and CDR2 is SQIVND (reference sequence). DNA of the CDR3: TGTGCCAGTACTCCCAGCGGGGGGATCCAAGAGACCCAGTACTTC. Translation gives CASTPSGGIQETQYF.